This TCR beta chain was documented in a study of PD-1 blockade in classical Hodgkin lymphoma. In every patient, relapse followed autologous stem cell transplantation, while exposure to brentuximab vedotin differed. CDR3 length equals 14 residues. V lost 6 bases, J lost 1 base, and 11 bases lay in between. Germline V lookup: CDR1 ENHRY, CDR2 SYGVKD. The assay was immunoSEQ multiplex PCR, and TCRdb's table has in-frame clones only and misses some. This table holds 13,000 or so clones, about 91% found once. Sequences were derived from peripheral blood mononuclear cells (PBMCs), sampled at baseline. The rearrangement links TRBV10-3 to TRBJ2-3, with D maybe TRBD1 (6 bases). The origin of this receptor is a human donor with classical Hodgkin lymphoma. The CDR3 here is CAISLEGGTDTQYF. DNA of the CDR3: TGTGCCATCAGCCTCGAGGGGGGCACAGATACGCAGTATTTT.